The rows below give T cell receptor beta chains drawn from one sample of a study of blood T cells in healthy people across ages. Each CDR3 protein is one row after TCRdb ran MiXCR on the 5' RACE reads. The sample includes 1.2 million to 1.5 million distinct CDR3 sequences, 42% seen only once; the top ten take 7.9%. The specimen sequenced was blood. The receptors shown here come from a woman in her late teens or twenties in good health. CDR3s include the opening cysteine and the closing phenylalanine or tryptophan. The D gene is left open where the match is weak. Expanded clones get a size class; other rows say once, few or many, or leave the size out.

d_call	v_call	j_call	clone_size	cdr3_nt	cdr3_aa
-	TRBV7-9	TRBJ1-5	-	TGTGCCAGCAGCTTAGAGAGTGGGGGTGCCAATCAGCCCCAGCATTTT	CASSLESGGANQPQHF
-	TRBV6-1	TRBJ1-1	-	TGTGCCACCAAGCTCGGGACGGGGGACACTGAAGCTTTCTTT	CATKLGTGDTEAFF
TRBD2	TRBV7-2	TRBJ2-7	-	TGTGCCAGCAGCCCCATAGCGGGGGGGCCCCTCGAGCAGTACTTC	CASSPIAGGPLEQYF
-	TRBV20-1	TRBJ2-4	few	TGCAGTGCTAGAGATTTCCGGGGAGAGCAGTACTTC	CSARDFRGEQYF
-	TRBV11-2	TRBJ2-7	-	TGTGCCAGCAGCCACGAGGGGGGCGAGCAGTACTTC	CASSHEGGEQYF
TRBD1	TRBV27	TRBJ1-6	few	TGTGCCAGCAGTTTACGGACAGGGAGCTCCTATAATTCACCCCTCCACTTT	CASSLRTGSSYNSPLHF
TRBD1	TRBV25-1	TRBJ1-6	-	TGTGCCAGCAGGCCGGGACAGAGTAGGTCACCCCTCCACTTT	CASRPGQSRSPLHF
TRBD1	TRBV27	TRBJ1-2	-	TGTGCCAGCAGTTTATCGATCCAGACAGGGGGCAATTGGTGGTATGGCTACACCTTC	CASSLSIQTGGNWWYGYTF
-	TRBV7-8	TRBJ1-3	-	TGTGCCAGCAGCTTAGGTGCAGGGTTCTCTGGAAACACCATATATTTT	CASSLGAGFSGNTIYF
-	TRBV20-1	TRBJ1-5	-	TGCAGTGCTAGAAACCGGAATCCCCATCCCAATCAGCCCCAGCATTTT	CSARNRNPHPNQPQHF
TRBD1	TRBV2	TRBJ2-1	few	TGTGCCAGCAGGGGACCCCAGGACAGGAGACCAAATGAGCAGTTCTTC	CASRGPQDRRPNEQFF
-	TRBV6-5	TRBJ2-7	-	TGTGCCAGCAGTAGGTCAGGGTTTGGGAACTACGAGCAGTACTTC	CASSRSGFGNYEQYF
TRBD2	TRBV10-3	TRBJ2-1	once	TGTGCCATCAGGACTAGCGGGAGCCATGGGCAGTTCTTC	CAIRTSGSHGQFF
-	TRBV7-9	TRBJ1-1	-	TGTGCCAGCAGCTCAGCGAGGGGGACGGACAACACTGAAGCTTTCTTT	CASSSARGTDNTEAFF
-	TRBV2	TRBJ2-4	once	TGTGCCAGCAGTGAAGACGGGGCAGGGGCCAAAAACATTCAGTACTTC	CASSEDGAGAKNIQYF
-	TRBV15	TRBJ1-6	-	TGTGCCACCAGCAGCGAGTTACAGGTTTCACCCCTCCACTTT	CATSSELQVSPLHF
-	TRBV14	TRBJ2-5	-	TGTGCCAGCAGCCCCGGGACCCTCCTAGTGACCCAGTACTTC	CASSPGTLLVTQYF
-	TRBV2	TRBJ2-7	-	TGTGCCAGCAGGGGCATGTGGGTGGCCTACGAGCAGTACTTC	CASRGMWVAYEQYF
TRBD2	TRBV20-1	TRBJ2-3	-	TGCAGTGCCACTAGCGGCAAAACAGATACGCAGTATTTT	CSATSGKTDTQYF
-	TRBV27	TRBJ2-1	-	TGTGCCAGCAGTTTAGTTCCCCTTTTAAATGAGCAGTTCTTC	CASSLVPLLNEQFF
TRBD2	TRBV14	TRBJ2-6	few	TGTGCCAGCAGCCCCATCAGCGGGAGAGCCTCTGGGGCCAACGTCCTGACTTTC	CASSPISGRASGANVLTF
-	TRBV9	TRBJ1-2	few	TGTGCCAGCAGCGTGCAGGGCCTGGGTGATGGCTACACCTTC	CASSVQGLGDGYTF
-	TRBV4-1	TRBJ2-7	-	TGCGCCAGCAGCCAAGGAGGTTTTTCCGAGCAGTACTTC	CASSQGGFSEQYF
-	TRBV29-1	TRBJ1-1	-	TGCAGCGTAAAGGGGGTTAACACTGAAGCTTTCTTT	CSVKGVNTEAFF
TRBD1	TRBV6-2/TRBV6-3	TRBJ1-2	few	TGTGCCAGCAGCCCCTCGGACAGGGCCCGGTCCGGCTACACCTTC	CASSPSDRARSGYTF
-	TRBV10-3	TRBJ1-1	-	TGTGCCATCAGCCAGAACGAGGGGGAGAACACTGAAGCTTTCTTT	CAISQNEGENTEAFF
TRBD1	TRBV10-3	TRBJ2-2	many	TGTGCCATCAGTCGACAGGGGGACACCGGGGAGCTGTTTTTT	CAISRQGDTGELFF
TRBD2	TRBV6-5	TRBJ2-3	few	TGTGCCAGCAGCAAAGCGGGGTACCCCACAGATACGCAGTATTTT	CASSKAGYPTDTQYF
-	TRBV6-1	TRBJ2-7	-	TGTGCCAGCCGCCCTATGGGGCCCCTTTACGAGCAGTACTTC	CASRPMGPLYEQYF
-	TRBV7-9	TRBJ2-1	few	TGTGCCAGCAGCCCACATGCGGGATCGTGGGATGAGCAGTTCTTC	CASSPHAGSWDEQFF
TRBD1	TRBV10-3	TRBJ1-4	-	TGTGCCATCAGTGAGCCCACACAGGGGGCGGCTAATGAAAAACTGTTTTTT	CAISEPTQGAANEKLFF
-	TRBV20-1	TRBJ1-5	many	TGCAGTGCTAGAGGTGATAGCAATCAGCCCCAGCATTTT	CSARGDSNQPQHF
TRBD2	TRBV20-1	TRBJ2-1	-	TGCAGTGCTAGATCTGTGGCGGGAGGGAGCTCCTACAATGAGCAGTTCTTC	CSARSVAGGSSYNEQFF
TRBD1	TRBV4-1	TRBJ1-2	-	TGCGCCAGCAGCCGCGATTACGGACAGGCGCCCTATGGCTACACCTTC	CASSRDYGQAPYGYTF
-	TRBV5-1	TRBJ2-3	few	TGCGCCAGCAGAACGTCACTAAGTCCGCAGTATTTT	CASRTSLSPQYF
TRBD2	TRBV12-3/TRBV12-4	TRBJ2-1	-	TGTGCCAGCAGGACTAGCGGGAGTTTAGGCAATGAGCAGTTCTTC	CASRTSGSLGNEQFF
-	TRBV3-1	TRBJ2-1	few	TGTGCCAGCAGCCAAGATCGCGGCTTAGGTTCCTACAATGAGCAGTTCTTC	CASSQDRGLGSYNEQFF
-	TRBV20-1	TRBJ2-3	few	TGCAGTGCTAGAGAGGTCGTAGGGATGACAGATACGCAGTATTTT	CSAREVVGMTDTQYF
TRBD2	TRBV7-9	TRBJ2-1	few	TGTGCCAGCAGCCCCACGAAGACTAGCGGGAATGAGCAGTTCTTC	CASSPTKTSGNEQFF
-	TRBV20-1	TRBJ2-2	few	TGCAGTGCTAGAGGCGGTAGATCCGGGGAGCTGTTTTTT	CSARGGRSGELFF
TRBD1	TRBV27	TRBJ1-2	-	TGTGCCAGCAGACTGACAGGGGTTTATGGCTACACCTTC	CASRLTGVYGYTF
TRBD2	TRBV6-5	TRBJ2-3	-	TGTGCCAGCAGTTACTCGAAGACGGGGGGGGAAGGGGATACGCAGTATTTT	CASSYSKTGGEGDTQYF
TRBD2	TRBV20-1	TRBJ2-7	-	TGCAGTGCTAGCGATAGCGGGGCCTACGAGCAGTACTTC	CSASDSGAYEQYF
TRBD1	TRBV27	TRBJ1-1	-	TGTGCCAGCAGTTCCAGGGGGCTAGTACCCTACCCACCATCGAACACTGAAGCTTTCTTT	CASSSRGLVPYPPSNTEAFF
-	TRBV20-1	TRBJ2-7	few	TGCAGTTGTGGAGGGGCCCGAAGCGAGCAGTACTTC	CSCGGARSEQYF
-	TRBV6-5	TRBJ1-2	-	TGTGCCAGCAGTTACGGGGTCGGGGGCTACATCTTC	CASSYGVGGYIF
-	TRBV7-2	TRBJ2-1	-	TGTGCCAGCAGCGCTATACCGGGTGAGCAGTTCTTC	CASSAIPGEQFF